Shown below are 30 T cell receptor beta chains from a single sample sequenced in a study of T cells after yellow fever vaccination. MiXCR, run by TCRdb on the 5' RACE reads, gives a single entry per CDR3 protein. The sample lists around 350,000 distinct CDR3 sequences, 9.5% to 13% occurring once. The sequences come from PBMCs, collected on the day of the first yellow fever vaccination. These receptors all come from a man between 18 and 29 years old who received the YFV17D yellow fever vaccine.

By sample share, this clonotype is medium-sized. DNA for the CDR3: TGTGCCACCAGTGATTTACAAGGTGCCGAAGAGACCCAGTACTTC. Amino acid sequence: CATSDLQGAEETQYF. The chain couples TRBV24-1 to TRBJ2-5; no definite D call. CDR1 and CDR2 (germline): KGHDR, SFDVKD. V was clipped by 1 base and J by 3 bases, with 11 bases between them. The CDR3 length is 15 residues.

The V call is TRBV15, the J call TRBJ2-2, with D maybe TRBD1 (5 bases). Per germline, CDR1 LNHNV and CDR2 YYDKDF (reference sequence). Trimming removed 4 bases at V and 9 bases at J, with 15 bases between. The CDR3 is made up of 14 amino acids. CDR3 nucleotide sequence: TGTGCCACCAGCATCCATAAGGGGTCTAGGGAGCTGTTTTTT. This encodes CATSIHKGSRELFF. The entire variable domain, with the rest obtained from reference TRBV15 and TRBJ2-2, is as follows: DAMVIQNPRYQVTQFGKPVTLSCSQTLNHNVMYWYQQKSSQAPKLLFHYYDKDFNNEADTPDNFQSRRPNTSFCFLDIRSPGLGDTAMYLCATSIHKGSRELFFGEGSRLTVL.

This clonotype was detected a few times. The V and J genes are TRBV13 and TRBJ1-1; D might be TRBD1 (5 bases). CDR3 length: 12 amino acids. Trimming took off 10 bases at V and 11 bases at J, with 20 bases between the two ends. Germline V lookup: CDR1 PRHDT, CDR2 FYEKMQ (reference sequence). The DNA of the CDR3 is TGTGCCATTGGGACTGACTACCTGGAGGCTTTCTTT. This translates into CAIGTDYLEAFF.

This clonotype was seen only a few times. Written as DNA, the CDR3 is TGCAGTGCCGCCGGGACTAACCAAGAGACCCAGTACTTC. It specifies CSAAGTNQETQYF. The rearrangement uses TRBV20-1 and TRBJ2-5; 7 bases are a match to TRBD2. The V segment lost 6 bases and the J segment 0 bases; nucleotides outside the gene matches: 4. CDR1 and CDR2 (germline): DFQATT, SNEGSKA (reference sequence). The CDR3 runs 13 residues.

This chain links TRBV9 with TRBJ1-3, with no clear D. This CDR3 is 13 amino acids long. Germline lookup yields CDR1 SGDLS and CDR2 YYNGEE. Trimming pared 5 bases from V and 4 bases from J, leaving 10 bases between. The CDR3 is CASSVPPGNTIYF. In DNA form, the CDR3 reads TGTGCCAGCAGTGTCCCCCCCGGAAACACCATATATTTT.

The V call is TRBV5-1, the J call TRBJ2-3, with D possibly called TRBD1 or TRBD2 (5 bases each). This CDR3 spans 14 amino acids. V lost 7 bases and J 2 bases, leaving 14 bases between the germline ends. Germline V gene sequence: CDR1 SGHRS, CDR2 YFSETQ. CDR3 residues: CASASGTYTDTQYF. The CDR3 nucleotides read TGCGCCAGCGCTTCTGGGACCTACACAGATACGCAGTATTTT.

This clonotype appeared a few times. The CDR3 DNA reads as TGTGCCAGCAGTCCGCAGGGGACTTTGAGCTATGGCTACACCTTC. Protein product: CASSPQGTLSYGYTF. The V call is TRBV12-3 or TRBV12-4, the J call TRBJ1-2; perhaps TRBD1 as D (6 bases). With 5 bases removed from V and 4 bases from J, the gap between germline ends came to 17 bases. The CDR3 has 15 residues.

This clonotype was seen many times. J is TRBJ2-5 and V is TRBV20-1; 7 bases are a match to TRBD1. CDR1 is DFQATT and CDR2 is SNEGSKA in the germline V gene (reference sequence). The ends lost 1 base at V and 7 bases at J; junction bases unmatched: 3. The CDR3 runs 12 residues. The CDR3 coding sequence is TGCAGTGCTAGAGCAGGGGGAAGGACCCAGTACTTC. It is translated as CSARAGGRTQYF.

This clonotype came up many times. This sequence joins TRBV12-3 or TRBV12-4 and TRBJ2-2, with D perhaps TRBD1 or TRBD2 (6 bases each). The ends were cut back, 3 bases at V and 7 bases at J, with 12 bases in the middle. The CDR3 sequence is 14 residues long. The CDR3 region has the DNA TGTGCCAGCAGTTTGTACAGGGAGGACGGGGAGCTGTTTTTT. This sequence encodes CASSLYREDGELFF.

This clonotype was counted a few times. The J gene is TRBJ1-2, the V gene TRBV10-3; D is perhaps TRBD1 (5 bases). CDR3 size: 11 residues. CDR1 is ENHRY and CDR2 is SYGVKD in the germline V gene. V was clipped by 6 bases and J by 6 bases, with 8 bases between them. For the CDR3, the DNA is TGTGCCATCAGCGGGGGAGATGGCTACACCTTC. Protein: CAISGGDGYTF.

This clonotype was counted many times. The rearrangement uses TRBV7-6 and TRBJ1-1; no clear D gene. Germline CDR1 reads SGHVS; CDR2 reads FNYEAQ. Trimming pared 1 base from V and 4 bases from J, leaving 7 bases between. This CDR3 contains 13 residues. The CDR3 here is CASSLGESTEAFF. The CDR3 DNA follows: TGTGCCAGCAGCTTAGGAGAAAGCACTGAAGCTTTCTTT.

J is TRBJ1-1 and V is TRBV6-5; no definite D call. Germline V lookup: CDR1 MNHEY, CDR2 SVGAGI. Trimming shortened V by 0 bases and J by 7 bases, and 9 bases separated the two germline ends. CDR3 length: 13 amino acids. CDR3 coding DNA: TGTGCCAGCAGTTACTCGCCGGGGTTTGAAGCTTTCTTT. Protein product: CASSYSPGFEAFF.

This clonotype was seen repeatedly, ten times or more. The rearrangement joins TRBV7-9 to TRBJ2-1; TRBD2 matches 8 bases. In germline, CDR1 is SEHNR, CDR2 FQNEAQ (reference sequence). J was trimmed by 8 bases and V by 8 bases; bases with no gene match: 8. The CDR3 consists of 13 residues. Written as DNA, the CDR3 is TGTGCCAGCGAGGGTAGCGGGGACCATGAGCAGTTCTTC. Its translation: CASEGSGDHEQFF.

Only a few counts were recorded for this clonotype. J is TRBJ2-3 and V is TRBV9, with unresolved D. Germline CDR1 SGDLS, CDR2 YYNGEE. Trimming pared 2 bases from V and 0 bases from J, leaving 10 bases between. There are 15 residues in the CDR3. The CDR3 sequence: CASSVGGYSTDTQYF. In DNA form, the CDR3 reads TGTGCCAGCAGCGTCGGCGGATATAGCACAGATACGCAGTATTTT.

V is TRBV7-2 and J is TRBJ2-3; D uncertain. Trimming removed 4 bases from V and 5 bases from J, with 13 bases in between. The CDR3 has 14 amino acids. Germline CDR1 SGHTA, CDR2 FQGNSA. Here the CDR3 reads CASSSGLGGDTQYF. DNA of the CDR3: TGTGCCAGCAGCTCCGGCCTGGGTGGAGATACGCAGTATTTT.

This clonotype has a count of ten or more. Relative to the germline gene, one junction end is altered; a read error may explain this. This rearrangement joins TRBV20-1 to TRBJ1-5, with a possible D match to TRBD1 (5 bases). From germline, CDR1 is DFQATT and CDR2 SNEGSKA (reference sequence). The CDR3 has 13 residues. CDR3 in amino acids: CSARAQTDQPQHF. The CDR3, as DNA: TGCAGTGCCAGAGCCCAGACAGATCAGCCCCAGCATTTT.

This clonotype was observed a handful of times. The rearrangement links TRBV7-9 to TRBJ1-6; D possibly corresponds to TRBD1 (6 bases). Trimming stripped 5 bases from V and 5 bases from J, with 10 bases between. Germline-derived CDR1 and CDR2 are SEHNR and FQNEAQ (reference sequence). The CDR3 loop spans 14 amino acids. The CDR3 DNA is TGTGCCAGCAGCCGGGACACTCATAATTCACCCCTCCACTTT. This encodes CASSRDTHNSPLHF.

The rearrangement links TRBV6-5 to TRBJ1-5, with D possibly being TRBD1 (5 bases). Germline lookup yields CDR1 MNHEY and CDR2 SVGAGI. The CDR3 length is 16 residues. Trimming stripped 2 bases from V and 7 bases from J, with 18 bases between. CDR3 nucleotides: TGTGCCAGCAGTTACCAGGGTTTCGGGGGGGGACAGCCCCAGCATTTT. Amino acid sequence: CASSYQGFGGGQPQHF.

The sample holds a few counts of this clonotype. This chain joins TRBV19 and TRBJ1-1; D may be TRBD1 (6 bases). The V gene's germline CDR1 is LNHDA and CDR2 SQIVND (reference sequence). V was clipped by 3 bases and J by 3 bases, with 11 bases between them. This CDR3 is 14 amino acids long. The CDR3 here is CASSMLKGDTEAFF. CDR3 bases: TGTGCCAGTAGTATGTTGAAGGGGGACACTGAAGCTTTCTTT.

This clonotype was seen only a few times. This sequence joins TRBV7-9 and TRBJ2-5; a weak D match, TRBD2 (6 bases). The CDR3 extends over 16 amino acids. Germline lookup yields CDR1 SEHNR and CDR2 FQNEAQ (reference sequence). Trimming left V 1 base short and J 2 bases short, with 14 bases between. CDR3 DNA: TGTGCCAGCAGCTTAGAAGGGGAGGACTATCAAGAGACCCAGTACTTC. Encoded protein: CASSLEGEDYQETQYF.

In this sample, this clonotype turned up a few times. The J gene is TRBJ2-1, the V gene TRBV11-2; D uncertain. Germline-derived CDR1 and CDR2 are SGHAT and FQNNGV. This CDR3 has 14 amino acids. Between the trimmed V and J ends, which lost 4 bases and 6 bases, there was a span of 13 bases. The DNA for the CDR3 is TGTGCCAGCAGCTCCCGGACCCCAGCCAATGAGCAGTTCTTC. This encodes CASSSRTPANEQFF.

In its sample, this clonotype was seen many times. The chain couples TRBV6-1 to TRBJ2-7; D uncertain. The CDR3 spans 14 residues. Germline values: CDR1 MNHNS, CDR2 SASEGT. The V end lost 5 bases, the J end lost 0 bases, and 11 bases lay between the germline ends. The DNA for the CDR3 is TGTGCCAGCAGTCCTCTCCTGAGCTCCTACGAGCAGTACGTC. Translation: CASSPLLSSYEQYV.

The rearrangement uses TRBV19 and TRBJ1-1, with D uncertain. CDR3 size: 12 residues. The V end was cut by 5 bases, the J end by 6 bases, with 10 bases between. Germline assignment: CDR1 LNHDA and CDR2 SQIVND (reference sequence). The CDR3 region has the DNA TGTGCCAGTAGTTCCCCTACGCCTGAAGCTTTCTTT. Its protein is CASSSPTPEAFF.

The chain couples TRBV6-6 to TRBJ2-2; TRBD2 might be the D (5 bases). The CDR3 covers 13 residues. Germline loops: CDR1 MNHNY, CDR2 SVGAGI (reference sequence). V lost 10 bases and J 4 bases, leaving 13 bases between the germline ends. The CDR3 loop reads CATGHEGTGELFF. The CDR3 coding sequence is TGTGCCACGGGCCACGAGGGCACCGGGGAGCTGTTTTTT.

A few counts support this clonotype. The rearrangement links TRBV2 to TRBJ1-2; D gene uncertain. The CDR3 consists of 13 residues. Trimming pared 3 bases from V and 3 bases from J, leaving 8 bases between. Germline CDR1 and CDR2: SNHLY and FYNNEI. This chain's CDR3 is CASSDAGDYGYTF. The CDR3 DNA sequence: TGTGCCAGCAGTGACGCAGGAGACTATGGCTACACCTTC.

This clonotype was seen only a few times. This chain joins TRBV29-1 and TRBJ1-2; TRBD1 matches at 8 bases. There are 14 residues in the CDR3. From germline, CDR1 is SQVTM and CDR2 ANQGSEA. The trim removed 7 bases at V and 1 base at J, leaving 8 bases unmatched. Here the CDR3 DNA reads TGCAGCGCTACCGGGACAGGATTTAACTATGGCTACACCTTC. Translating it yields CSATGTGFNYGYTF.

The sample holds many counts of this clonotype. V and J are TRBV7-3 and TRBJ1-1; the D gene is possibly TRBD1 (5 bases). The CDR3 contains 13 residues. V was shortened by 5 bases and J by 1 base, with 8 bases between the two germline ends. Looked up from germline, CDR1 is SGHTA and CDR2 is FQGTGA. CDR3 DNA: TGTGCCAGCAGCGGCGGGGGGAACACTGAAGCTTTCTTT. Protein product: CASSGGGNTEAFF.

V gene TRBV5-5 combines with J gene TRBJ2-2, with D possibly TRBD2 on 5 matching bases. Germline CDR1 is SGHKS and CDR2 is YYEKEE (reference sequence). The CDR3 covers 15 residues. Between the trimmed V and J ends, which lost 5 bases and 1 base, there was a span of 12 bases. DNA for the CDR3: TGTGCCAGCAGGAGAGGGCCGGTGAACACCGGGGAGCTGTTTTTT. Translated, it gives CASRRGPVNTGELFF.

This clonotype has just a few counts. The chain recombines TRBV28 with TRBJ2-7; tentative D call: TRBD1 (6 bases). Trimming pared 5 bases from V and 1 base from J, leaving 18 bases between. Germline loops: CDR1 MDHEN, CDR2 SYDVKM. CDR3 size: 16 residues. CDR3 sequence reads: CASSPTGTRGSYEQYV. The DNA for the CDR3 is TGTGCCAGCAGTCCCACCGGGACAAGGGGGTCCTACGAGCAGTACGTC.

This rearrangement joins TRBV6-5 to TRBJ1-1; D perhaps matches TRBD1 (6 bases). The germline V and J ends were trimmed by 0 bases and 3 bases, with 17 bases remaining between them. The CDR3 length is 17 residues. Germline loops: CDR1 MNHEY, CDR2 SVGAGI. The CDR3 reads CASSYSGGTIIYTEAFF. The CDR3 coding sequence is TGTGCCAGCAGTTACTCGGGGGGCACTATCATTTACACTGAAGCTTTCTTT.